This T cell receptor beta chain appears in the sequencing data of a study of T cells in Graves' hyperthyroidism and ophthalmopathy. Study-wide results and limits: Among clonotypes expanded in thyroid above 0.001, most were also found in blood.

The CDR3 totals 14 residues. Germline CDR1 and CDR2: SNHLY and FYNNEI. Deletions cut 9 bases from V and 3 bases from J, with 18 bases between. This clonotype appeared many times. Antigen specificity is unknown. The TCR beta CDR3 regions underwent amplification using RNA transcripts as the source. HTBI primers were used for first-round RT-PCR of the TCR CDR3. TCRdb recomputed calls from the multiplex PCR reads with MiXCR, one row per CDR3 protein. The sample shows 660,000 or so distinct CDR3 sequences, under 25% of them seen only once. The PBMCs were sourced from fresh peripheral blood (around 10 ml). The sample consisted of blood. The clonotype comes from a man aged 30-40 years with Graves' ophthalmopathy. The chain couples TRBV2 to TRBJ2-7; the D gene is possibly TRBD2 (6 bases). CDR3 residues: CASRQGGLYYEQYF. The CDR3 nucleotides are TGTGCCAGTCGGCAGGGCGGACTATACTACGAGCAGTACTTC.